This TCR beta chain appears in the sequencing data of a study of molecular identifiers for immune sequencing clone quantification. General study results and limits: Spike-in Jurkat TCR RNA from a single cell reportedly registered among about 1 million naive cells. Over 99% of effector molecules, but under 1% in naive cells, were held by clones with more than 20 RNA copies.

Germline loops: CDR1 SEHNR, CDR2 FQNEAQ (reference sequence). The germline V and J ends were trimmed by 4 bases and 0 bases, with 7 bases remaining between them. The CDR3 totals 13 residues. TCRdb fed the PCR reads into MiXCR, producing one record per CDR3 protein. The table shows 70,000 to 95,000 distinct CDR3 sequences, with around 20% occurring only once. This clonotype was recorded many times. Its antigen is still unknown. Sequencing was done on a sample of naive CD8+ T cells from blood, with Jurkat cell RNA spiked in. Subset of the sample: FACS-sorted CD8+CD4-CCR7+CD45RA+ naive T cells. This sequence joins TRBV7-9 and TRBJ2-7, with D possibly matching TRBD1 (6 bases). This clonotype originated in a human donor in good health. Some libraries in this study had Jurkat cell RNA spiked in. The CDR3 reads CASSSDSSYEQYF. The CDR3 bases are TGTGCCAGCAGCTCGGACAGCTCCTACGAGCAGTACTTC.